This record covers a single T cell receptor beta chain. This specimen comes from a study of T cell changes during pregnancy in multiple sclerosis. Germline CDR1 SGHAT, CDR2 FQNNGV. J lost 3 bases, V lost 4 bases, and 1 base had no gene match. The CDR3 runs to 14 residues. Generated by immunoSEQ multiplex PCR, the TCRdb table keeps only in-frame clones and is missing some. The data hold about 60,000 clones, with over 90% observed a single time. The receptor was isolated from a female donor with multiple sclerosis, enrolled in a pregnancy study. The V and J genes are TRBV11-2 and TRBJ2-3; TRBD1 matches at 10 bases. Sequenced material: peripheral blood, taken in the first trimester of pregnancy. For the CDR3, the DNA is TGTGCCAGCAGCTGGGACAGGGGAACAGATACGCAGTATTTT. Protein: CASSWDRGTDTQYF.